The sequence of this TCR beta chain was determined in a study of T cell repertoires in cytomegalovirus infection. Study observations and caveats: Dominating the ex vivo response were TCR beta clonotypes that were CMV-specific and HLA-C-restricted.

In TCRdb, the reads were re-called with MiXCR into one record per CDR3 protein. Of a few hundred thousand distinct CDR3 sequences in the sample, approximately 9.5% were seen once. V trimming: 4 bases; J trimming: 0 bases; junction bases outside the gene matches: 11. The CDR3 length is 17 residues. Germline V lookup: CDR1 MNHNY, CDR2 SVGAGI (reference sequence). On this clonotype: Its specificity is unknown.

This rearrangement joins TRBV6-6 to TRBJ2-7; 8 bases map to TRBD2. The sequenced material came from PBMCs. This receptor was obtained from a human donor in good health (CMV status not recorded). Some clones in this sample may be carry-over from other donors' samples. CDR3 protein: CASSSLAGGFSSYEQYF. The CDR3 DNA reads TGTGCCAGCAGTTCCTTGGCGGGGGGATTTAGCTCCTACGAGCAGTACTTC.